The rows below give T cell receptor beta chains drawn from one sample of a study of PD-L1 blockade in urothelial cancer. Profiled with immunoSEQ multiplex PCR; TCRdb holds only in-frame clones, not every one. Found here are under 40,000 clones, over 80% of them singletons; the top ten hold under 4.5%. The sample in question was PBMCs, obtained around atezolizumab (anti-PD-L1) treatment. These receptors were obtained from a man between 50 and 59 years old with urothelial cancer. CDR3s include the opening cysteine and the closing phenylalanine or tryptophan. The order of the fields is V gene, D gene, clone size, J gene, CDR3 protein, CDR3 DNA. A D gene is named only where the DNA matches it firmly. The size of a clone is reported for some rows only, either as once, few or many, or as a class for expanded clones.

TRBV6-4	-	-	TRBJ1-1	CASSDGRDRAFF	TGTGCCAGCAGTGACGGGCGGGATCGGGCTTTCTTT
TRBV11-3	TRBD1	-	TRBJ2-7	CASSRTGTGIYEQYF	TGTGCCAGCAGCAGAACCGGGACAGGGATCTACGAGCAGTACTTC
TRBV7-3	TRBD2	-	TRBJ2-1	CASSLSGTSGFWGNEQFF	TGTGCCAGCAGCTTAAGCGGGACTAGCGGGTTCTGGGGCAATGAGCAGTTCTTC
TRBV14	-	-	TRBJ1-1	CASSQDWGGVNTEAFF	TGTGCCAGCAGCCAAGATTGGGGGGGGGTGAACACTGAAGCTTTCTTT
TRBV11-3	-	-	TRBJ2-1	CASSLDWGEPQNEQFF	TGTGCCAGCAGCTTAGATTGGGGGGAGCCCCAGAATGAGCAGTTCTTC
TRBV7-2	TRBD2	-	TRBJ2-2	CASSSLAVNTGELFF	TGTGCCAGCAGCTCGCTAGCGGTGAACACCGGGGAGCTGTTTTTT
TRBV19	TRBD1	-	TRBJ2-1	CASSIQGAYNEQFF	TGTGCCAGTAGTATCCAGGGGGCCTACAATGAGCAGTTCTTC
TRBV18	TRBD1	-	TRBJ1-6	CASSLAPGTGGSPLHF	TGTGCCAGCTCATTAGCGCCCGGGACAGGGGGATCACCCCTCCACTTT
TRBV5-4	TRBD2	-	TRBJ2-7	CASSLSSGFSYEQYF	TGTGCCAGCAGCTTGTCTAGCGGTTTCTCCTACGAGCAGTACTTC
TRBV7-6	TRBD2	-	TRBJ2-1	CASSPGLAGGHEQFF	TGTGCCAGCAGCCCGGGACTAGCGGGAGGTCATGAGCAGTTCTTC
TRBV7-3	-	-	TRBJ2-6	CASSLNSAGANVLTF	TGTGCCAGCAGCTTAAACAGTGCGGGGGCCAACGTCCTGACTTTC
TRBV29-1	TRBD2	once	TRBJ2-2	CSVSSGGAGGELFF	TGCAGCGTATCTAGCGGGGGGGCCGGCGGGGAGCTGTTTTTT
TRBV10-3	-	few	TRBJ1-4	CAISDLGGEKLFF	TGTGCCATCAGTGACTTGGGGGGAGAAAAACTGTTTTTT
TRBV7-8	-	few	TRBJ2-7	CASSLNLGDEQYF	TGTGCCAGCAGCTTAAATTTAGGGGACGAGCAGTACTTC
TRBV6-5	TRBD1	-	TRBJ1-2	CASTRTGGLYGYTF	TGTGCCAGCACCCGGACAGGGGGCCTCTATGGCTACACCTTC
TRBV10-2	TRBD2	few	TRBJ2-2	CASRLAGLDTGELFF	TGCGCCAGCAGATTAGCGGGATTAGACACCGGGGAGCTGTTTTTT
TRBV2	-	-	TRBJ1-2	CASSVVSYGYTF	TGTGCCAGCAGTGTGGTCAGCTATGGCTACACCTTC
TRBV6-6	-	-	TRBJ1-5	CASSYRAGDNQPQHF	TGTGCCAGCAGTTACCGAGCGGGTGACAATCAGCCCCAGCATTTT
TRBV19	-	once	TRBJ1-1	CASSTQGNTEAFF	TGTGCCAGTAGTACGCAGGGGAACACTGAAGCTTTCTTT
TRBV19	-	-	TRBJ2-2	CASSTADTGELFF	TGTGCCAGTAGTACCGCGGACACCGGGGAGCTGTTTTTT
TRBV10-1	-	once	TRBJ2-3	CASSGQVQDTQYF	TGCGCCAGCAGTGGACAGGTTCAAGATACGCAGTATTTT
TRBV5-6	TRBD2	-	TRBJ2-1	CASSRAGLILNEQFF	TGTGCCAGCAGCCGAGCGGGATTGATTCTCAATGAGCAGTTCTTC
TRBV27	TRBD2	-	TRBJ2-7	CASSQLSGGTGEQYF	TGTGCCAGCAGTCAACTCAGCGGGGGGACTGGGGAGCAGTACTTC
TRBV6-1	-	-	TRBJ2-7	CASTRAGGSYEQYF	TGTGCCAGCACCCGGGCAGGGGGGTCCTACGAGCAGTACTTC
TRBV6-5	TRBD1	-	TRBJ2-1	CASSNLPGQGNNEQFF	TGTGCCAGCAGTAACTTGCCGGGACAGGGTAACAATGAGCAGTTCTTC